Described below is a single T cell receptor beta chain sequence and its context. Its matching antigen is unknown. This sample is part of a study of T cell responses to AZD1222 COVID-19 vaccine. Across the whole study: Pooling covered second doses at about 4 or about 12 weeks.

The protocol was immunoSEQ multiplex PCR, while the TCRdb copy is restricted to in-frame clones and leaves out a portion. The repertoire has about 120,000 clones, roughly nine tenths of them found once; the top ten carry 2% to 3%. Study-level results: Two AZD1222 doses significantly raised spike-specific TCR breadth and depth over controls. White British people made up most donors, females outnumbered males, and clonal diversity was possibly underestimated.

The sequence was obtained from an adult in good health. The sample consisted of peripheral blood, taken on day 0 of AZD1222 vaccination.

The CDR3 loop is CASSSEVANGEQYF. Written as DNA, the CDR3 is TGTGCCAGCAGCTCGGAGGTTGCGAACGGCGAGCAGTACTTC. The chain recombines TRBV5-4 with TRBJ2-7; D may be TRBD2 (5 bases). V dropped 3 bases and J dropped 6 bases, with 16 bases sitting between them. Germline-derived CDR1 and CDR2 are SGHNT and YYREEE (reference sequence). The CDR3 spans 14 residues.